Below, one T cell receptor (beta chain) is given with its context. The V gene end was trimmed by 5 bases and the J gene end by 7 bases; junction bases not matched to a gene: 7. This CDR3 has 15 residues. CDR1 is SNHLY and CDR2 is FYNNEI in the germline V gene. As processed by the authors: Amplification with reference gene primers provided the estimates of nucleated cell counts. The repertoire was sequenced with immunoSEQ multiplex PCR; TCRdb's copy has only in-frame clones and lacks some. The V and J calls and clone size come from that table; D and trimming were worked out from the DNA. Of 150,000 or so clones in the sample, around 72% are singletons; the top ten hold 2.5% to 3.5%. The data originate from a study of blood T cell repertoires in COVID-19. Study at large: Samples taken during acute and convalescent COVID-19 were collected in the United States, Italy and Spain. T cells, B-cell-depleted T cells, or PBMCs supplied cDNA or gDNA.

The chain links TRBV2 to TRBJ2-1; 11 bases match TRBD2. The sequenced material came from peripheral blood. This TCR was sampled from an elderly woman with acute or convalescent COVID-19. The CDR3: CASSLAGGPWNEQFF. The CDR3 coding sequence is TGTGCCAGCAGTTTAGCGGGAGGGCCTTGGAATGAGCAGTTCTTC.